This T cell receptor beta chain was found in a study of beta chain features in type 1 diabetes. Looking at the study overall: All of the samples together had approximately 100,000,000 sorted cells examined.

V was cut by 4 bases and J by 4 bases, with 15 bases left in between. Germline assignment: CDR1 SGDLS and CDR2 YYNGEE. The length of the CDR3 is 14 residues. Study-level points and caveats: Relative to healthy donors, patients appeared to have naive, central memory and Treg TCRB repertoires that were more similar.

Expressed TCRB transcripts were sequenced after all isolated RNA was converted to cDNA. Libraries were prepared by immunoSEQ multiplex PCR; TCRdb keeps only in-frame clonotypes and omits some of them. Found here are under 550,000 clones, around 10% of them singletons; the top ten hold roughly 0.046%. Each of the CD4+ naive, central memory, regulatory and stem cell-like memory populations was sorted via CD45RO/CCR7/CD25/CD127/CD95/CD27. The sample holds a few counts of this clone. Its matching antigen is unknown. The sequencing sample was made of naive CD4+ T cells from blood. J is TRBJ2-7 and V is TRBV9; unclear D gene. The TCR sequence derives from a woman in her late teens or twenties in good health. The CDR3 spells CASSYGSERYEQYV. CDR3 nucleotides: TGTGCCAGCAGCTACGGAAGTGAGAGATACGAGCAGTACGTC.